This TCR beta chain is drawn from a study of glioma-infiltrating T cells (dated by TCRdb to about 2016). Regarding the research as a whole: Sequencing of TCR alpha- and beta-chain repertoires was performed on glioma tissue, on non-neoplastic brain tissue, and on matched peripheral blood mononuclear cells. To measure divergence between tissue and blood T-cell populations, each tissue-infiltrating repertoire was compared with the peripheral blood repertoire of the same patient. Three low-grade glioma patients, roughly eight primary glioblastoma patients and three non-glioma patients contributing non-neoplastic brain tissue were included in the paired cohort.

The full study reports these points: Very few CDR3 sequences were shared between tissue and blood, attributed to high CDR3 diversity and limited sampling. VJ-independent divergence between tissue and blood was found to be below expectation in non-neoplastic patients but above expectation in all gliomas, particularly low-grade gliomas. Group comparisons were based on small numbers of patients: three non-neoplastic, three low-grade glioma and seven to nine glioblastoma patients.

This clonotype came up many times. What this receptor recognizes is not known. Since no conserved phenylalanine or tryptophan closes the CDR3, a read error is the likely cause. The iRepertoire nested amplicon-rescue multiplex PCR (arm-PCR) platform was used to amplify TCR alpha and beta CDR3 regions from RNA. The input for one-step reverse transcription and amplification was about 100-450 ng of tissue mRNA or PBMC total RNA. Following bead purification, Illumina adapters were added through a secondary multiplex PCR, and the libraries were then gel-purified between 200 and 400 bp. Demultiplexing relied on internal 6-nucleotide barcodes carried by the libraries. Libraries were sequenced on an Illumina MiSeq with 2x220 or 2x250 nucleotide paired-end reads. Turning to the authors' computational methods: Paired reads were merged with FLASH 1.2.11 and aligned to the GRCh37 human genome with BWA-MEM before extracting TRA and TRB reads. For V and J assignment, an IMGT-derived reference of cassette sequences and CDR3 motifs that included pseudogenes was used. Reads were translated in three frames, and productive CDR3s were defined as those with a C...FGXG motif and no stop codons. Clonotypes were defined as unique combinations of V-J cassette pair and CDR3 amino acid sequence. Hamming distance filtering was applied to reads, with thresholds set by the sequence error rate of each sample in mapped regions. The public sequencing data were trimmed at Q25 with fastp and processed into clonotypes with MiXCR by TCRdb, which kept only in-frame beta chains. Each CDR3 protein gets just one entry, which takes the most common genes and DNA from the rows behind it. TCRdb's processing, not the study's, gives the V and J calls here. This sample lists about 190,000 distinct CDR3 sequences; more than 25% were detected once. Jointly, the top ten make up just over 20% of the sample.

Ends included, the CDR3 has 14 residues. Only the CDR3 region is kept as DNA, spanning 42 bases read in frame from base 1. Looking up the germline V gene yields CDR1 SGHTA and CDR2 FQGNSA. Germline trimming: 5 bases from V, 5 bases from J; junction bases outside gene matches: 9. This TCR was recovered from a human donor with low-grade glioma or glioblastoma, undergoing nonglioma brain surgery, or in good health (not recorded which). Sequenced sample: glioma tissue, nonneoplastic brain tissue, or PBMCs (not recorded which). The rearranged segments are TRBV7-2 and TRBJ2-7, and 7 junction bases match TRBD2. The DNA sequence follows: TGTGCCAGCAGCCCCAATAGCGGGCCGGACGAGCAGTACCTC. It translates as CASSPNSGPDEQYL.